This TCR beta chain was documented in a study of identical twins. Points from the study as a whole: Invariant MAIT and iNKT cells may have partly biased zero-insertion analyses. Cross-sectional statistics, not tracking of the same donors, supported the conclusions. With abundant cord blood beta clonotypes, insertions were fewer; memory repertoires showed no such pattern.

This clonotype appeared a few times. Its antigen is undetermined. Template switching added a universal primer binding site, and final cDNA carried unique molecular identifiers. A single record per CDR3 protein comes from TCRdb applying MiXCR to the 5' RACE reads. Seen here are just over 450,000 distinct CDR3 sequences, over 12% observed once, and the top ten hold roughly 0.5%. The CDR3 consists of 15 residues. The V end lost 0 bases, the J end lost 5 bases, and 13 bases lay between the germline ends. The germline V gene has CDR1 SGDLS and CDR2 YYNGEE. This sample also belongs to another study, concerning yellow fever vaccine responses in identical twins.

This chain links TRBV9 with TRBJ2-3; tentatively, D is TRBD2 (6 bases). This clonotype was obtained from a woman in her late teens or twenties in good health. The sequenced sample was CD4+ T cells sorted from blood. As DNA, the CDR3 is TGTGCCAGCAGCGTAGCACTCCTCGGGGGAGATACGCAGTATTTT. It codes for CASSVALLGGDTQYF.